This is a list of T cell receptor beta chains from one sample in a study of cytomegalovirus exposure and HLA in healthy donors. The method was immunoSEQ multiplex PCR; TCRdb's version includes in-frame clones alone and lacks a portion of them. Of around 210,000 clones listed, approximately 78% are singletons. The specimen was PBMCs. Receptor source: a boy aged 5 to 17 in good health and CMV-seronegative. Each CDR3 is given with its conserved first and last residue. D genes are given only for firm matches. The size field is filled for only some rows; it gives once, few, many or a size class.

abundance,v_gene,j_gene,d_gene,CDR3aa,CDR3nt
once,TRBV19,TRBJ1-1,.,CASSIPHYRRKNTEAFF,TGTGCCAGTAGTATCCCCCACTACAGGCGAAAAAACACTGAAGCTTTCTTT
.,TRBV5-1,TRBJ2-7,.,CASSLGQEGLYEQYF,TGCGCCAGCAGCTTGGGGCAGGAAGGCCTGTACGAGCAGTACTTC
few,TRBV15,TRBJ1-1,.,CATSRDPWSGTEAFF,TGTGCCACCAGCAGAGATCCTTGGAGTGGGACTGAAGCTTTCTTT
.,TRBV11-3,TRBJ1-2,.,CASNPLSSEDGYTF,TGTGCCAGCAACCCGCTCAGTTCAGAGGATGGCTACACCTTC
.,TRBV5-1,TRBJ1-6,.,CASSLGSQNSPLHF,TGCGCCAGCAGCTTGGGAAGCCAAAATTCACCCCTCCACTTT
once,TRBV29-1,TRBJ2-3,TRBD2,CSVPLAGAVDTQYF,TGCAGCGTTCCACTAGCGGGAGCTGTGGATACGCAGTATTTT
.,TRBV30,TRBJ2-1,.,CAWSVGRGPYNEQFF,TGTGCCTGGAGTGTAGGCAGGGGCCCCTACAATGAGCAGTTCTTC
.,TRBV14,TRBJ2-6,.,CASSPVTGFSGANVLTF,TGTGCCAGCAGCCCCGTTACAGGGTTTTCCGGGGCCAACGTCCTGACTTTC
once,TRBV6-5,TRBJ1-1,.,CASSNRVDLGGAFF,TGTGCCAGCAGTAACCGGGTCGACCTCGGTGGAGCTTTCTTT
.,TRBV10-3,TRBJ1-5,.,CAISPSSNQPQHF,TGTGCCATCAGTCCGTCTAGCAATCAGCCCCAGCATTTT
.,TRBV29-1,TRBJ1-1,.,CSVEGQGGKNTEAFF,TGCAGCGTTGAAGGGCAGGGAGGAAAAAACACTGAAGCTTTCTTT
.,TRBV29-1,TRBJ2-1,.,CSVHLSGPQFF,TGCAGCGTCCACTTGAGCGGACCGCAGTTCTTC
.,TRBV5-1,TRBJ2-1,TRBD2,CASSLLAGGPSEQFF,TGCGCCAGCAGCTTACTAGCGGGAGGGCCCAGTGAGCAGTTCTTC
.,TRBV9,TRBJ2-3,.,CASSVELVSDTQYF,TGTGCCAGCAGCGTAGAACTAGTTTCAGATACGCAGTATTTT
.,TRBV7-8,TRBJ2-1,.,CASSLQSASSYNEQFF,TGTGCCAGCAGCTTACAGAGCGCGAGCTCCTACAATGAGCAGTTCTTC
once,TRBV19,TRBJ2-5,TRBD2,CASSMGLAGVELETQYF,TGTGCCAGTAGTATGGGGCTAGCGGGAGTCGAATTAGAGACCCAGTACTTC
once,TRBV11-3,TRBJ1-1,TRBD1,CASSLATGGSAEAFF,TGTGCCAGCAGCTTAGCGACAGGGGGGTCGGCTGAAGCTTTCTTT
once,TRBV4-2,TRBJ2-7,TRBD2,CASSRTVGRELWEQYF,TGTGCCAGCAGCCGCACGGTCGGGCGGGAGTTGTGGGAGCAGTACTTC
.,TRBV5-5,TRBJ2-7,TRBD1,CASSPGTGHLLSYEQYF,TGTGCCAGCAGCCCCGGGACAGGGCATCTCCTCTCCTACGAGCAGTACTTC
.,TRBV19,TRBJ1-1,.,CASRIGDEGTEAFF,TGTGCCAGTAGGATCGGGGATGAGGGCACTGAAGCTTTCTTT
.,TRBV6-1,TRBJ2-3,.,CASSRAGYTDTQYF,TGTGCCAGCAGTAGGGCGGGATACACAGATACGCAGTATTTT
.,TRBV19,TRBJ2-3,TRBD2,CASSPIWAGGIDTQYF,TGTGCCAGTAGTCCGATCTGGGCGGGAGGAATAGATACGCAGTATTTT
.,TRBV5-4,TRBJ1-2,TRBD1,CASSQAGTGNYGYTF,TGTGCCAGCAGCCAGGCCGGGACAGGGAACTATGGCTACACCTTC
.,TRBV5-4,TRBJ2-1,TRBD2,CASRTSGGKSYNEQFF,TGTGCCAGCCGCACTAGCGGGGGGAAATCCTACAATGAGCAGTTCTTC
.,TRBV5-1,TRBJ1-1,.,CASSRGDTEAFF,TGCGCCAGCAGCCGGGGGGACACTGAAGCTTTCTTT
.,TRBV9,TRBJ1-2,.,CASSVALTAGYGYTF,TGTGCCAGCAGCGTAGCTTTAACAGCCGGCTATGGCTACACCTTC
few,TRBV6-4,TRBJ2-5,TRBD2,CASSRDYGETQYF,TGTGCCAGCAGCCGGGACTATGGGGAGACCCAGTACTTC
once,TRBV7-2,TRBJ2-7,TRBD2,CASSFTSGSAEQYF,TGTGCCAGCAGCTTTACTAGCGGGAGTGCAGAGCAGTACTTC
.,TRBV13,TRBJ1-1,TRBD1,CASSRSRTGLNTEAFF,TGTGCCAGCAGCAGGTCGCGGACAGGGCTGAACACTGAAGCTTTCTTT
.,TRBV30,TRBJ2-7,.,CAWTGAAHEQYF,TGTGCCTGGACAGGGGCGGCCCACGAACAGTACTTC
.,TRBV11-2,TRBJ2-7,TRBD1,CASSSRTGTYEQYF,TGTGCCAGCAGCTCGAGGACAGGAACCTACGAGCAGTACTTC
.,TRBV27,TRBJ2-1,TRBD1,CASSQNRDRVNEQFF,TGTGCCAGCAGCCAGAACCGGGACAGGGTCAATGAGCAGTTCTTC
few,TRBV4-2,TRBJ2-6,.,CASSQVWLGANVLTF,TGTGCCAGCAGCCAAGTTTGGCTTGGGGCCAACGTCCTGACTTTC
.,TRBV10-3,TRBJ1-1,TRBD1,CAISDYRGTEAFF,TGTGCCATCAGTGATTACAGGGGGACTGAAGCTTTCTTT
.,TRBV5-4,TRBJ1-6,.,CASSFETEYNSPLHF,TGTGCCAGCAGCTTCGAGACAGAATATAATTCACCCCTTCACTTT
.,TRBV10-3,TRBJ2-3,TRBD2,CAISAQREGADTQYF,TGTGCCATCAGCGCGCAGCGGGAGGGCGCAGATACGCAGTATTTT
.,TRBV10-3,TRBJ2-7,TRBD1,CAISAVTGATNEQYF,TGTGCCATCAGTGCTGTGACAGGGGCTACGAACGAGCAGTACTTC
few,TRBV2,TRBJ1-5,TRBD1,CASSIQGGNQPQHF,TGTGCCAGCAGTATACAGGGGGGCAATCAGCCCCAGCATTTT
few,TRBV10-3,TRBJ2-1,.,CAISESLSYNEQFF,TGTGCCATCAGTGAGTCTCTCTCCTACAATGAGCAGTTCTTC
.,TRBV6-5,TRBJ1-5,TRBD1,CASSQTGLLSQPQHF,TGTGCCAGCAGCCAGACAGGGCTCTTGAGTCAGCCCCAGCATTTT
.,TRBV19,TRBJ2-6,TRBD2,CASSRTSGDSGANVLTF,TGTGCCAGTAGTCGGACTAGCGGGGACTCTGGGGCCAACGTCCTGACTTTC
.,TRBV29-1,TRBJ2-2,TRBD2,CSVGVAGVTGELFF,TGCAGCGTTGGAGTTGCGGGGGTGACCGGGGAGCTGTTTTTT
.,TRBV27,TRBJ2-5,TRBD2,CASSPGLAGAETQYF,TGTGCCAGCTCTCCTGGACTAGCGGGAGCGGAGACCCAGTACTTC
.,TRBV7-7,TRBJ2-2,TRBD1,CASSLGPTGAYAGELFF,TGTGCTAGCAGCTTGGGTCCTACAGGGGCGTACGCCGGGGAGCTGTTTTTT
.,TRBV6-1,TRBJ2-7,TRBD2,CASSDFSGGTYEQYF,TGTGCCAGCAGTGACTTTAGCGGGGGCACCTACGAGCAGTACTTC
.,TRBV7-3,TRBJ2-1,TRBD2,CASSLTSGGALFTYNEQFF,TGTGCCAGCAGCCTCACTAGCGGGGGGGCCCTGTTCACCTACAATGAGCAGTTCTTC
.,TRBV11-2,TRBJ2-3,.,CASSWRGQLQDTQYF,TGTGCCAGCAGCTGGAGGGGGCAGCTTCAAGATACGCAGTATTTT
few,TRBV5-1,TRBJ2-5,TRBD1,CASSLDRGETQYF,TGCGCCAGCAGCTTGGACAGGGGAGAGACCCAGTACTTC
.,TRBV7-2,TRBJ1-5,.,CASSHAGDYGQPQHF,TGTGCCAGCAGCCATGCGGGGGACTACGGGCAGCCCCAGCATTTT
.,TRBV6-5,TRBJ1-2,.,CASRRREFYGYTF,TGTGCCAGCAGACGGAGGGAGTTCTATGGCTACACCTTC
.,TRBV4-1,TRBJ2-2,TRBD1,CASSLRTGPTGELFF,TGCGCCAGCAGCCTCCGGACAGGTCCCACCGGGGAGCTGTTTTTT
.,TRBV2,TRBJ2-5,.,CASSPEDWEETQYF,TGTGCCAGCAGTCCCGAGGACTGGGAAGAGACCCAGTACTTC
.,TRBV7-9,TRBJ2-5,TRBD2,CASSSPGRLAGHIQETQYF,TGTGCCAGCAGCTCCCCCGGGAGACTAGCGGGACACATACAAGAGACCCAGTACTTC
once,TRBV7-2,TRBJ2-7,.,CASSLQDSILRDQSPYF,TGTGCCAGCAGCTTACAGGACTCCATCCTACGAGATCAGTCTCCGTACTTC
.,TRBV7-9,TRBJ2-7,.,CASTLAQYEQYF,TGTGCCAGCACCCTGGCCCAGTACGAGCAGTACTTC
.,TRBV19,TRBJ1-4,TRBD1,CAVKSTGTANEKLFF,TGTGCCGTAAAATCAACCGGGACAGCTAATGAAAAACTGTTTTTT
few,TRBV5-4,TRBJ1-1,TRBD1,CASSLVQGDTEAFF,TGTGCCAGCAGCTTGGTACAGGGGGACACTGAAGCTTTCTTT
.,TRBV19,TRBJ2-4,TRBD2,CASSIVGPSGGNIQYF,TGTGCCAGTAGTATAGTAGGGCCTAGCGGGGGGAACATTCAGTACTTC
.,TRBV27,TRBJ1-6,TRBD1,CASSSQLGQGGSPLHF,TGTGCCAGCAGTTCCCAATTGGGACAGGGGGGTTCACCCCTCCACTTT
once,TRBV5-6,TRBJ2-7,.,CASSLGQGPREQYF,TGTGCCAGCAGCTTGGGGCAGGGCCCCCGCGAGCAGTACTTC